This T cell receptor (beta chain) was documented in a study of cytomegalovirus exposure and HLA in healthy donors. PCR involved 60 Vbeta and 13 Jbeta primers. Sequenced by immunoSEQ multiplex PCR; TCRdb stores in-frame clones only, minus some. The sample yields some 170,000 clones, about four fifths seen once. Regarding the study as a whole: The authors later found most CMV-associated TCR beta chains appeared HLA-restricted. Across donors, most TCRs were seen rarely, yet some public ones were widespread.

CDR1 is KGHSH, CDR2 LQKENI, per germline. The CDR3 totals 16 residues. The J segment lost 5 bases and the V segment lost 0 bases, leaving 2 bases of the junction unmatched. A word on this clone: Its target is unknown.

The sample consisted of PBMCs. V and J are TRBV18 and TRBJ2-2; 11 bases line up with TRBD2. The receptor was isolated from a young man in good health and CMV-seronegative. CDR3 coding DNA: TGTGCCAGCTCACCACCGGGACTAGCGGTAACCGGGGAGCTGTTTTTT. This codes for CASSPPGLAVTGELFF. Variable domain in full (rest from reference TRBV18 and TRBJ2-2): NAGVMQNPRHLVRRRGQEARLRCSPMKGHSHVYWYRQLPEEGLKFMVYLQKENIIDESGMPKERFSAEFPKEGPSILRIQQVVRGDSAAYFCASSPPGLAVTGELFFGEGSRLTVL.